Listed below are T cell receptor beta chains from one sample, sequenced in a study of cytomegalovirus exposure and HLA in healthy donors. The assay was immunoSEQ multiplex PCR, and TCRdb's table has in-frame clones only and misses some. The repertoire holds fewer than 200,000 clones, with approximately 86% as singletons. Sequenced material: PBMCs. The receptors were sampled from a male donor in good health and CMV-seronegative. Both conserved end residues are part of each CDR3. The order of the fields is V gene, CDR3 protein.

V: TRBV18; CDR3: CASSSRGHGELFF
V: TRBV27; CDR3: CASSLGGGPYEQYF
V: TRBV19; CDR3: CASSIEGLAGAEQYF
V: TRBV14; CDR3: CASSPLAGQGSYEQYF
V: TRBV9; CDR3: CASSVAGGPNYGYTF
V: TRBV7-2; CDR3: CASSETGQPQHF
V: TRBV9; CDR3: CASSAHLAANEQFF
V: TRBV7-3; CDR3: CASNLGTSGAVTYEQYF
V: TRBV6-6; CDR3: CASSSTTVSNQPQHF
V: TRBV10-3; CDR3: CAISEGEGRGTGELFF
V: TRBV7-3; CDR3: CASSRTRSSYNEQFF
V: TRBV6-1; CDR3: CASSESRRVSDQFF
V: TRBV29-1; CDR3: CSATVNTEAFF
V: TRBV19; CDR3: CASSIQGNYGYTF
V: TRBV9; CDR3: CASSEGLRTEAFF
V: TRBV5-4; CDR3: CASSLRDRGSYEQYF
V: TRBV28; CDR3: CASSSGGGRETQYF
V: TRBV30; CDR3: CAWSFGTGTHEQYF
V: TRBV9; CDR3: CASSVDPSGSRGETQYF
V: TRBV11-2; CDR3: CASSFGQKNEKLFF
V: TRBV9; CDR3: CASSIRDSMSGELFF
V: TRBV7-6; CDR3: CASSLALRGGGDNEQFF
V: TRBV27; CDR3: CASSSRGGASRSDEQFF
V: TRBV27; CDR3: CASSPWTVNNSPLHF
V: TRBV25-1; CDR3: CASSGPGQGAPGYTF
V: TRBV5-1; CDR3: CASSLGDRGLNEQFF
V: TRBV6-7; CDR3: CASSHVEALAKNIQYF
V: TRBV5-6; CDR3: CASSQSTDTQYF
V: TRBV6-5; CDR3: CASSYSSTGRLDTQYF
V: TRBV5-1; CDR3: CASSLFSGETYEQYF